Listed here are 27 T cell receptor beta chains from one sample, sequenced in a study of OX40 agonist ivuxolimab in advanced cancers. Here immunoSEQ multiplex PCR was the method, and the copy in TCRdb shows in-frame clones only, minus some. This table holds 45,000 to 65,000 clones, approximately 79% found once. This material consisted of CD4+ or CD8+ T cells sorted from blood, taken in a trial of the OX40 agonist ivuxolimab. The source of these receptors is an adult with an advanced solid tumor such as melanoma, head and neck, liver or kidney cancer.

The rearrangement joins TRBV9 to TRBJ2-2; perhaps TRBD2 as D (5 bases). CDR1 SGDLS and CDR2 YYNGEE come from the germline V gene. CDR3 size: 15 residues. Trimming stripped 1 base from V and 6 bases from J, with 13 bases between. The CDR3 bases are TGTGCCAGCAGCGTAAGTTCCGGGGTGGCCGGGGAGCTGTTTTTT. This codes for CASSVSSGVAGELFF. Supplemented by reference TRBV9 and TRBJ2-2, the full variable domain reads DSGVTQTPKHLITATGQRVTLRCSPRSGDLSVYWYQQSLDQGLQFLIQYYNGEERAKGNILERFSAQQFPDLHSELNLSSLELGDSALYFCASSVSSGVAGELFFGEGSRLTVL.

The CDR3 reads CASSRDVAYEQYF. For the CDR3, the DNA is TGCGCCAGCAGCCGGGACGTAGCCTACGAGCAGTACTTC. This chain connects TRBV5-1 to TRBJ2-7; either TRBD1 or TRBD2 may supply D (5 bases each). V shed 4 bases and J shed 2 bases, with 10 bases lying between them. The germline V gene encodes CDR1 SGHRS and CDR2 YFSETQ. The CDR3 is 13 amino acids.

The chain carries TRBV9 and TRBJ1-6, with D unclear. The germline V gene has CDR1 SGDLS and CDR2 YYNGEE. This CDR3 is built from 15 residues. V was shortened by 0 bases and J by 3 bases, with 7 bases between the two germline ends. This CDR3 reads CASSVERVYNSPLHF. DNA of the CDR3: TGTGCCAGCAGCGTAGAAAGGGTCTATAATTCACCCCTCCACTTT.

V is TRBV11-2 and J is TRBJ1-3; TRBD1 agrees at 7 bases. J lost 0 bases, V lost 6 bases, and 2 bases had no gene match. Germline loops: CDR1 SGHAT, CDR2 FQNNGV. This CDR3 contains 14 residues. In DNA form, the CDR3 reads TGTGCCAGCAGTTGGGACAGCTCTGGAAACACCATATATTTT. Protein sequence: CASSWDSSGNTIYF.

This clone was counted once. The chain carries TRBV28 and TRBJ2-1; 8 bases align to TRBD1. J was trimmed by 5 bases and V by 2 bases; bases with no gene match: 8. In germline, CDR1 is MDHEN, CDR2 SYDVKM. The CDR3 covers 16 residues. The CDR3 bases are TGTGCCAGCAGTTTAGTTGGACAGGGCGGGAACAATGAGCAGTTCTTC. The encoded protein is CASSLVGQGGNNEQFF.

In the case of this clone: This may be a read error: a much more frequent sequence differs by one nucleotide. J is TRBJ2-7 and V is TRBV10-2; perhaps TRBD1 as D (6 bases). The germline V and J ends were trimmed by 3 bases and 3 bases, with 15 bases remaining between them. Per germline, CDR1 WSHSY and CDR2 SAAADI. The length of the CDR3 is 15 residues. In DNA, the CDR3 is TGCGCCAGCAGTGAAGACAGGACAGAAAACTACGAGCAGTACTTC. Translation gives CASSEDRTENYEQYF.

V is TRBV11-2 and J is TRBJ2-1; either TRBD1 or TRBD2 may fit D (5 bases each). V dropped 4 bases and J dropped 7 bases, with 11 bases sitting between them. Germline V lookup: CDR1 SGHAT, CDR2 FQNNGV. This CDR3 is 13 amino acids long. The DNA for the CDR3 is TGTGCCAGCAGCTCCGGGACGGTAAATGAGCAGTTCTTC. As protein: CASSSGTVNEQFF.

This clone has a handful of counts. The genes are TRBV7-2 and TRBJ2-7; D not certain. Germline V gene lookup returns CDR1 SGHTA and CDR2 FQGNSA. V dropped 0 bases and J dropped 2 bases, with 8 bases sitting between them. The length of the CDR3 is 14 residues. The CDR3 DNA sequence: TGTGCCAGCAGCTTAGCAGGGATCCCCTACGAGCAGTACTTC. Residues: CASSLAGIPYEQYF.

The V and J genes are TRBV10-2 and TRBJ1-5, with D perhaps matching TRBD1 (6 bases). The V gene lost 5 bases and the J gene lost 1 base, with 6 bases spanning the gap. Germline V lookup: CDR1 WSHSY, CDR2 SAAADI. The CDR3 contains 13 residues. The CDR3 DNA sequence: TGCGCCAGCAGTACAGGGAGCAATCAGCCCCAGCATTTT. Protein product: CASSTGSNQPQHF.

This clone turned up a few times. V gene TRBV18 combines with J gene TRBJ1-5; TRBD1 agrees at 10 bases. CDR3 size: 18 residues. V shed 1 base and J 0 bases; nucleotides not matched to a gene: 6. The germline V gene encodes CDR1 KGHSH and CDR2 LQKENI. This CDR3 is CASSPRQGAGGSNQPQHF. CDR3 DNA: TGTGCCAGCTCACCACGACAGGGGGCGGGAGGTAGCAATCAGCCCCAGCATTTT.

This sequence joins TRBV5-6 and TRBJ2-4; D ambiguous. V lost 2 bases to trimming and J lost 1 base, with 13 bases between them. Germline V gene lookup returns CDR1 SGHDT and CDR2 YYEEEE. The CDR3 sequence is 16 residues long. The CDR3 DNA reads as TGTGCCAGCAGCTTCCTGTCGAAAGAGGCCAAAAACATTCAGTACTTC. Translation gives CASSFLSKEAKNIQYF. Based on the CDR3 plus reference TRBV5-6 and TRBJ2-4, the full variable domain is DAGVTQSPTHLIKTRGQQVTLRCSPKSGHDTVSWYQQALGQGPQFIFQYYEEEERQRGNFPDRFSGHQFPNYSSELNVNALLLGDSALYLCASSFLSKEAKNIQYFGAGTRLSVL.

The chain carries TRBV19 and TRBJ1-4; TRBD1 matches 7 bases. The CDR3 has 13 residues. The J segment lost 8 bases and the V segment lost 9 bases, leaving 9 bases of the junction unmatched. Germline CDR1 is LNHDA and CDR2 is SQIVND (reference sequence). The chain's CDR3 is CASRDSKPEKLFF. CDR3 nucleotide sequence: TGTGCCAGCCGGGACAGCAAGCCAGAAAAACTGTTTTTT.

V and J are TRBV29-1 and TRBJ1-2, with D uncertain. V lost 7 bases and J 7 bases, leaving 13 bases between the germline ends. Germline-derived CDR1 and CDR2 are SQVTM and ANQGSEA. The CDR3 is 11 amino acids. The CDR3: CSGRIGSGYTF. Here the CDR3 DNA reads TGCAGCGGCCGCATCGGCTCTGGCTACACCTTC.

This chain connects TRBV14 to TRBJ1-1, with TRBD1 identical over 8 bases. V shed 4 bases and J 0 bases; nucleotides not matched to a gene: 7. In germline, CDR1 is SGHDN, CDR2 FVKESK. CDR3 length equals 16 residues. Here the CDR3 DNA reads TGTGCCAGCAGCCGACAGGGGCTGCGGGTGAACACTGAAGCTTTCTTT. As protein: CASSRQGLRVNTEAFF.

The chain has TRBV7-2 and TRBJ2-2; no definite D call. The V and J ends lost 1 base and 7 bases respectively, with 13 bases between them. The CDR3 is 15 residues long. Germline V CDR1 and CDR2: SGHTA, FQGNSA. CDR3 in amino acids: CASSLDNRWGGELFF. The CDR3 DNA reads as TGTGCCAGCAGCTTAGACAACCGGTGGGGCGGGGAGCTGTTTTTT.

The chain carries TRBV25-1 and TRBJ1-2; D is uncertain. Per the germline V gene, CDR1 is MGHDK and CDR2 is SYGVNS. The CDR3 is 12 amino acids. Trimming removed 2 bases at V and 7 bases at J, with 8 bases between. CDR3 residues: CASSEAPGGYTF. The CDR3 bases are TGTGCCAGCAGTGAAGCCCCGGGTGGCTACACCTTC.

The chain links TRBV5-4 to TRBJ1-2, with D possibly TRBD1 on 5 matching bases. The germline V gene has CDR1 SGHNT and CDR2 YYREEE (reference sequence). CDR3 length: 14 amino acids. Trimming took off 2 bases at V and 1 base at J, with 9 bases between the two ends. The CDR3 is CASSFRRDNYGYTF. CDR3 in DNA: TGTGCCAGCAGCTTCCGCAGGGATAACTATGGCTACACCTTC.

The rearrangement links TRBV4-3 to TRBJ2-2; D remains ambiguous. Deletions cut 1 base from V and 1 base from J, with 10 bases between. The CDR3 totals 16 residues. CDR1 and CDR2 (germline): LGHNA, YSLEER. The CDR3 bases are TGCGCCAGCAGCCAAGGGTTCTCCGGGAACACCGGGGAGCTGTTTTTT. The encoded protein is CASSQGFSGNTGELFF.

The CDR3 nucleotides are TGCAGCGTTCTGACAGGGTCCTACGAGCAGTACTTC. Protein: CSVLTGSYEQYF. The J gene is TRBJ2-7, the V gene TRBV29-1, with 7 bases that match TRBD1. CDR3 length equals 12 residues. Germline assignment: CDR1 SQVTM and CDR2 ANQGSEA. Losses at the gene ends were 5 bases for V and 1 base for J; bases not matched to a gene: 2.

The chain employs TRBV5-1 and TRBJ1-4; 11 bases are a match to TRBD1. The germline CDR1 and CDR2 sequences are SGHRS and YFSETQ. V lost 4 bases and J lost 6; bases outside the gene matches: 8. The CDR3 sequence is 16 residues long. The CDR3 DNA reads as TGCGCCAGCAGCCGGGACAGGGGGGTCTTTGATGAAAAACTGTTTTTT. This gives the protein CASSRDRGVFDEKLFF. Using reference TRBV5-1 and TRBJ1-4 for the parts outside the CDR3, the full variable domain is KAGVTQTPRYLIKTRGQQVTLSCSPISGHRSVSWYQQTPGQGLQFLFEYFSETQRNKGNFPGRFSGRQFSNSRSEMNVSTLELGDSALYLCASSRDRGVFDEKLFFGSGTQLSVL.

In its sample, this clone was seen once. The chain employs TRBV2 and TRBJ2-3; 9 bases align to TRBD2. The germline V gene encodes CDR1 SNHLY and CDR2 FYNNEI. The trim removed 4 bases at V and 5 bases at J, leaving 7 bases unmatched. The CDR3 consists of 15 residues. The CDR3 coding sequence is TGTGCCAGCAGTGGTGCGGGGGGGCGAAAAGATACGCAGTATTTT. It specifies CASSGAGGRKDTQYF.

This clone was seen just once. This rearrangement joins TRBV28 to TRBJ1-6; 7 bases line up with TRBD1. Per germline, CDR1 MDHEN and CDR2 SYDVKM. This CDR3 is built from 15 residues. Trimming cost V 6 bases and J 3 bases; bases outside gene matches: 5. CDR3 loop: CASRRGTVYNSPLHF. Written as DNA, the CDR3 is TGTGCCAGCAGGCGTGGGACAGTCTATAATTCACCCCTCCACTTT. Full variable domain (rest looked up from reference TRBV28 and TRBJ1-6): DVKVTQSSRYLVKRTGEKVFLECVQDMDHENMFWYRQDPGLGLRLIYFSYDVKMKEKGDIPEGYSVSREKKERFSLILESASTNQTSMYLCASRRGTVYNSPLHFGNGTRLTVT.

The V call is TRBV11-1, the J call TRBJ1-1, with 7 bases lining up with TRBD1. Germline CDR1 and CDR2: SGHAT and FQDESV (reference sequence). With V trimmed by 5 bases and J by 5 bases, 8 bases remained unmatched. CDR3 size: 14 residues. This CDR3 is CASSPGQERTEAFF. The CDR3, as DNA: TGTGCCAGCAGCCCCGGACAGGAGAGAACTGAAGCTTTCTTT.

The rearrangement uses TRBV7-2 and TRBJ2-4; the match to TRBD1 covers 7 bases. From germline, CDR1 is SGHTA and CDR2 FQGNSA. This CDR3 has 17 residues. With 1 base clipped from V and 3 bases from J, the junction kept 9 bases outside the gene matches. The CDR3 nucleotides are TGTGCCAGCAGCTTAGGGCCAGGGGGTTGGGACAAAAACATTCAGTACTTC. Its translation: CASSLGPGGWDKNIQYF.

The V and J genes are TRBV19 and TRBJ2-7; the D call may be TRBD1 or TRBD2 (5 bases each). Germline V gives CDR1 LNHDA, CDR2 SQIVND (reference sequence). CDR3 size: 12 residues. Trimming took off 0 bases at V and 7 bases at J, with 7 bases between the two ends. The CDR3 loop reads CASSIDEGEQYF. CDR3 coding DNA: TGTGCCAGTAGTATAGATGAGGGGGAGCAGTACTTC. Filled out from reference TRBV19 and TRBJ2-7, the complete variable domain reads DGGITQSPKYLFRKEGQNVTLSCEQNLNHDAMYWYRQDPGQGLRLIYYSQIVNDFQKGDIAEGYSVSREKKESFPLTVTSAQKNPTAFYLCASSIDEGEQYFGPGTRLTVT.

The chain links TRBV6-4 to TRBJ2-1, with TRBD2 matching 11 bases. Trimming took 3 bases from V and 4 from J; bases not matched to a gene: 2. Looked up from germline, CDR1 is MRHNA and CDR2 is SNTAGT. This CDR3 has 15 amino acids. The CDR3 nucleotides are TGTGCCAGCAGTGATGTAGCGGGAGGGTACAATGAGCAGTTCTTC. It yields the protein CASSDVAGGYNEQFF.

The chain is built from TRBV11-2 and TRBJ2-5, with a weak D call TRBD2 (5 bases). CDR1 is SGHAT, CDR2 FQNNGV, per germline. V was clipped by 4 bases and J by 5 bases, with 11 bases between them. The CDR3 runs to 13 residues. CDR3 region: CASSWAPGETQYF. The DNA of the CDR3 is TGTGCCAGCAGCTGGGCCCCGGGGGAGACCCAGTACTTC.